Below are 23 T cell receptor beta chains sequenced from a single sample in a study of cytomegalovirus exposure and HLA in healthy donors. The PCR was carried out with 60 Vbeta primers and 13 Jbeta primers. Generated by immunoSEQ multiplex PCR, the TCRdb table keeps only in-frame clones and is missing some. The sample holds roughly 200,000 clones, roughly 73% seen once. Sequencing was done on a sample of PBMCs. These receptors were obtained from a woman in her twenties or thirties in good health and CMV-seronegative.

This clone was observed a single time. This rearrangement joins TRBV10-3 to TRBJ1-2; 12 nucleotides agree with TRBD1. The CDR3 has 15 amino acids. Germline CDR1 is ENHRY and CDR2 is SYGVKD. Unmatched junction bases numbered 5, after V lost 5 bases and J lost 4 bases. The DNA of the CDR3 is TGTGCCATCAGTTCCGGGACAGGGGGCCCCTATGGCTACACCTTC. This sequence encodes CAISSGTGGPYGYTF.

CDR3 in DNA: TGTGCCAGCAGAAACCTGCTCCGGGGACAAAGCAACACTGAAGCTTTCTTT. It yields the protein CASRNLLRGQSNTEAFF. The V and J genes are TRBV14 and TRBJ1-1; D is possibly TRBD1 (6 bases). CDR1 SGHDN and CDR2 FVKESK come from the germline V gene. CDR3 length equals 17 residues. Trimming took off 6 bases at V and 2 bases at J, with 22 bases between the two ends.

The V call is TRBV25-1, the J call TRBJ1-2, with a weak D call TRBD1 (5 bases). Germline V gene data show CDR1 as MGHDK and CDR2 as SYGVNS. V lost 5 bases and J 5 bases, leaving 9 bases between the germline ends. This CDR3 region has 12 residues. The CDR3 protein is CASSPQGYGYTF. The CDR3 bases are TGTGCCAGCAGTCCCCAGGGTTATGGCTACACCTTC.

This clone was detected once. CDR3 in amino acids: CASSPGSTEAFF. The CDR3, as DNA: TGTGCCAGCAGCCCCGGGAGCACTGAAGCTTTCTTT. The rearrangement uses TRBV9 and TRBJ1-1; D not certain. The CDR3 runs to 12 residues. The V and J ends lost 4 bases and 4 bases respectively, with 8 bases between them. Looked up from germline, CDR1 is SGDLS and CDR2 is YYNGEE.

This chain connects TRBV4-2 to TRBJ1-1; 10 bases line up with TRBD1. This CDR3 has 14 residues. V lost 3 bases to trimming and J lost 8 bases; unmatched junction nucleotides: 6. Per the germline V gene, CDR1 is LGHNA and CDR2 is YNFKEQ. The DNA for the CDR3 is TGTGCCAGCAGCCAGCCGGGACAGGGGATCGAAGCTTTCTTT. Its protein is CASSQPGQGIEAFF.

The CDR3 spells CASSPTPAGRVYGYTF. In DNA form, the CDR3 reads TGTGCCAGCAGCCCGACCCCGGCTGGGAGGGTCTATGGCTACACCTTC. The rearrangement joins TRBV9 to TRBJ1-2; D ambiguous. This CDR3 comprises 16 residues. V lost 4 bases to trimming and J lost 4 bases, with 20 bases between them. In germline, CDR1 is SGDLS, CDR2 YYNGEE.

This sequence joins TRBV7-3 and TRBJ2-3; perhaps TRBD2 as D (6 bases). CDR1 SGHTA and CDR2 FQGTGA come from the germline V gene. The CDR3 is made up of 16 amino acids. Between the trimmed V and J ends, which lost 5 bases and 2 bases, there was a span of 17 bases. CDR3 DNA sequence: TGTGCCAGCAGCCCCACCGGCGGGGTCCTCACAGATACGCAGTATTTT. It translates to CASSPTGGVLTDTQYF.

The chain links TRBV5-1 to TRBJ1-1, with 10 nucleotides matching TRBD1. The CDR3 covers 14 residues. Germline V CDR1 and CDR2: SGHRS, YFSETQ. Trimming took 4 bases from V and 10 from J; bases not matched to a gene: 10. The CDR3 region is CASSKGTGECVAFF. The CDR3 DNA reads TGCGCCAGCAGCAAAGGGACAGGGGAGTGTGTAGCTTTCTTT.

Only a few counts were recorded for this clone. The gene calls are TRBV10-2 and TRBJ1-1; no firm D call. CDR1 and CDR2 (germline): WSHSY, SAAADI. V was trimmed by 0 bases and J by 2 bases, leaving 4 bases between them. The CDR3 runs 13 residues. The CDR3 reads CASSESLNTEAFF. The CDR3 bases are TGCGCCAGCAGTGAGTCCCTCAACACTGAAGCTTTCTTT.

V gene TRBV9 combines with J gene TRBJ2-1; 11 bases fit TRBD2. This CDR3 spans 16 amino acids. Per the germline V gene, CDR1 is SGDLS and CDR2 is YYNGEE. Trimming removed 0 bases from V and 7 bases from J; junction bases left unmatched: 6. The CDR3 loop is CASSVVRSGGVNEQFF. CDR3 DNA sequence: TGTGCCAGCAGCGTAGTACGTAGCGGGGGGGTTAATGAGCAGTTCTTC.

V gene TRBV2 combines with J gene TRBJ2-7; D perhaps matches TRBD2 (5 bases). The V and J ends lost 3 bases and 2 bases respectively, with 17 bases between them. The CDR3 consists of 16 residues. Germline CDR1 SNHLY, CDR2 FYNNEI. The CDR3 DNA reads TGTGCCAGCAGTGATCCCGGGATCCCGGGCGCCTACGAGCAGTACTTC. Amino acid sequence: CASSDPGIPGAYEQYF. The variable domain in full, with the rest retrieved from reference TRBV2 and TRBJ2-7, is EPEVTQTPSHQVTQMGQEVILRCVPISNHLYFYWYRQILGQKVEFLVSFYNNEISEKSEIFDDQFSVERPDGSNFTLKIRSTKLEDSAMYFCASSDPGIPGAYEQYFGPGTRLTVT.

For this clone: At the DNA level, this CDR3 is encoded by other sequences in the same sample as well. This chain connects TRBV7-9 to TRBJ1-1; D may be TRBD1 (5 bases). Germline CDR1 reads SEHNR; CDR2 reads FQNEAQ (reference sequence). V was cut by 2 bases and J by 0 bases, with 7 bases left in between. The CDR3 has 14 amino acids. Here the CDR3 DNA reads TGTGCCAGCAGCTTACAGGGTATGAACACTGAAGCTTTCTTT. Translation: CASSLQGMNTEAFF.

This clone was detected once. CDR3 bases: TGTGCCAGCAGCGTAGGGCAGCGTGAGATTCAAGAGACCCAGTACTTC. This encodes CASSVGQREIQETQYF. This sequence joins TRBV9 and TRBJ2-5; D gene uncertain. Between the trimmed V and J ends, which lost 0 bases and 2 bases, there was a span of 14 bases. The CDR3 is 16 amino acids. CDR1 and CDR2 (germline): SGDLS, YYNGEE. The variable domain in full, with the rest retrieved from reference TRBV9 and TRBJ2-5, is DSGVTQTPKHLITATGQRVTLRCSPRSGDLSVYWYQQSLDQGLQFLIQYYNGEERAKGNILERFSAQQFPDLHSELNLSSLELGDSALYFCASSVGQREIQETQYFGPGTRLLVL.

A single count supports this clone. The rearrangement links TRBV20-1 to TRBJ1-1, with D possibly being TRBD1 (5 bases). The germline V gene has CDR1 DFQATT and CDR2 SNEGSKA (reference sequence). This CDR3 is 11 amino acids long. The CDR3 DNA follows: TGCAGCGGCCCAACGGGACTTGAAGCTTTCTTT. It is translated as CSGPTGLEAFF.

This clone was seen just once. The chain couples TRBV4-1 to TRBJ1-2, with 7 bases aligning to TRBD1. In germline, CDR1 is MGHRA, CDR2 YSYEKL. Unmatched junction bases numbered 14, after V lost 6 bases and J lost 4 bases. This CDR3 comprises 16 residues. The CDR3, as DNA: TGCGCCAGCAGGGAGTCGCTCCAGGGGGGATCCTATGGCTACACCTTC. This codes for CASRESLQGGSYGYTF.

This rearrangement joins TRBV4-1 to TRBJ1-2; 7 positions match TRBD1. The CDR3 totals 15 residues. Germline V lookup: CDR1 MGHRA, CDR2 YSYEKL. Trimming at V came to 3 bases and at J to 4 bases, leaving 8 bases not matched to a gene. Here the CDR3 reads CASSQGDREVYGYTF. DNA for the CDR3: TGCGCCAGCAGCCAGGGAGACAGGGAGGTCTATGGCTACACCTTC.

CDR3 sequence (DNA): TGTGCCAGTAAGCTAGCGTCTAGCACAGATACGCAGTATTTT. Protein: CASKLASSTDTQYF. The rearrangement joins TRBV19 to TRBJ2-3; D is perhaps TRBD2 (6 bases). V dropped 7 bases and J dropped 0 bases, with 11 bases sitting between them. The CDR3 length is 14 residues. The germline gives CDR1 LNHDA, CDR2 SQIVND (reference sequence).

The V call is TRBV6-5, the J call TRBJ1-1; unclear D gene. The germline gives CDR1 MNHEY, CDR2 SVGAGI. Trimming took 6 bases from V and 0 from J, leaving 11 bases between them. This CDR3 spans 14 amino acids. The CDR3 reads CASSWSTLNTEAFF. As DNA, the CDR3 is TGTGCCAGCAGCTGGAGTACTTTGAACACTGAAGCTTTCTTT.

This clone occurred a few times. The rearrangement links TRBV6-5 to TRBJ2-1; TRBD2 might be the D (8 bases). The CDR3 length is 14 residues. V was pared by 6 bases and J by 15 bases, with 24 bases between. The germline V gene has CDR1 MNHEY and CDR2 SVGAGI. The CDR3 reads CASSRSGGTAGMFF. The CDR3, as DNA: TGTGCCAGCAGCCGCTCGGGGGGGACAGCCGGTATGTTCTTC.

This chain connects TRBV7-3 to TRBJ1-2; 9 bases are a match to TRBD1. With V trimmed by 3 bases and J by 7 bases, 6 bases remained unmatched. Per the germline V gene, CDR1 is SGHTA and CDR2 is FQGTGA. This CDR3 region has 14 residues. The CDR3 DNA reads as TGTGCCAGCAGCTTGGTGCGACAGGGGGGTGGCTACACCTTC. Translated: CASSLVRQGGGYTF.

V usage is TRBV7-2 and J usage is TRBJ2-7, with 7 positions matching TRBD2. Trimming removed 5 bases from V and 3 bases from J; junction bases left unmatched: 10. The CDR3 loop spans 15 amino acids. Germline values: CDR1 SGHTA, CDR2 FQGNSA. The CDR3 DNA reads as TGTGCCAGCAGCCCGGCGGGGGAACCATACTACGAGCAGTACTTC. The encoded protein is CASSPAGEPYYEQYF.

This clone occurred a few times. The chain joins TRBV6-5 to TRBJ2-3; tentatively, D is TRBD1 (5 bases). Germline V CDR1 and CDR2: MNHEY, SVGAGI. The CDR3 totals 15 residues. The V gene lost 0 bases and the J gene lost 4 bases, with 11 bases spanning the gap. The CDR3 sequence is CASSYSNRGADTQYF. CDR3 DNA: TGTGCCAGCAGTTACTCGAATAGGGGCGCAGATACGCAGTATTTT.

The CDR3 nucleotides read TGTGCCAGTAGTCACAGGGGGCGCGGGGAGACCCAGTACTTC. It codes for CASSHRGRGETQYF. The V and J genes are TRBV19 and TRBJ2-5; 9 bases fit TRBD1. The germline V gene encodes CDR1 LNHDA and CDR2 SQIVND (reference sequence). The CDR3 extends over 14 amino acids. V dropped 5 bases and J dropped 5; count of bases not matched to a gene: 6.